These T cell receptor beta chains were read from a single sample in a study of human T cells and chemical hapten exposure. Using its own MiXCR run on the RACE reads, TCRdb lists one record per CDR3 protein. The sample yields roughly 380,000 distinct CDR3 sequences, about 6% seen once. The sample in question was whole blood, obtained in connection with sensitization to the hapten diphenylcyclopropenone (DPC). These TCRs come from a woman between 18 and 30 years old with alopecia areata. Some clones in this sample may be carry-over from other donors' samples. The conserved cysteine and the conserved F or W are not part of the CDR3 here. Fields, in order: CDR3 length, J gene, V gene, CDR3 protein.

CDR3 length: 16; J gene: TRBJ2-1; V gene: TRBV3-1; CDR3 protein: ASSQGGLAGSSYNEQF
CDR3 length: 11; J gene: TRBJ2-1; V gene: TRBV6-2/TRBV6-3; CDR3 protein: ASNDRGGNEQF
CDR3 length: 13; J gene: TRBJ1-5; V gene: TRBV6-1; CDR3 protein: ASADQNRYSQPQH
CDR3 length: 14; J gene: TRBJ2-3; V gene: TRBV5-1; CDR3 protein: ASSPSLGGRADTQY
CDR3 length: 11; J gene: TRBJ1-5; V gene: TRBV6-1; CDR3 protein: ATRWEGNQPQH
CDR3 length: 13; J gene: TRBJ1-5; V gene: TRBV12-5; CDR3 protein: ASAQGVGGNQPQH
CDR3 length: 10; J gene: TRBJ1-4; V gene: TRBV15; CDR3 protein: ATSSSPGKLF
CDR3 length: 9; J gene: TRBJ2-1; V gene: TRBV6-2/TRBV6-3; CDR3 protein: ASSAYSEQF
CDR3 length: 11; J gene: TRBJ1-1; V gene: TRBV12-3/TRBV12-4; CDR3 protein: ASSSNLQGEAF
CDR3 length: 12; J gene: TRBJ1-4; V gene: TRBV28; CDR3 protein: ASSGQGLYEKLF
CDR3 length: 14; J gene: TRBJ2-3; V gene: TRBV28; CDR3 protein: ASSKGLAGRTDTQY
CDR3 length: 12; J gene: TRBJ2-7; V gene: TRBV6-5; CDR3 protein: ASNKVPTSYEQY